This T cell receptor beta chain comes out of a study of T-cell reconstitution after alpha-beta-depleted transplantation in children. Preparation of the TCRbeta library was carried out with unique molecular identifiers. TCRdb reprocessed the PCR reads with MiXCR, giving one entry per CDR3 protein. In the table there are hundreds of thousands of distinct CDR3 sequences, roughly a quarter of which are singletons. J was trimmed by 1 base and V by 2 bases; bases with no gene match: 6. The CDR3 has 16 residues. Germline-derived CDR1 and CDR2 are DFQATT and SNEGSKA (reference sequence). Source: PBMCs, mostly from graft donor cells, taken 360 days after TCRalphabeta/CD19-depleted stem cell transplant. The chain combines TRBV20-1 with TRBJ2-3; TRBD2 matches at 10 bases. This receptor was obtained from a female patient aged 2 to 10 who had a stem cell transplant for congenital amegakaryocytic thrombocytopenia, so the T cells may come from the graft donor. The CDR3 DNA follows: TGCAGTGCTAGAACTCTAGCGGGGGTCCGCACAGATACGCAGTATTTT. It codes for CSARTLAGVRTDTQYF.